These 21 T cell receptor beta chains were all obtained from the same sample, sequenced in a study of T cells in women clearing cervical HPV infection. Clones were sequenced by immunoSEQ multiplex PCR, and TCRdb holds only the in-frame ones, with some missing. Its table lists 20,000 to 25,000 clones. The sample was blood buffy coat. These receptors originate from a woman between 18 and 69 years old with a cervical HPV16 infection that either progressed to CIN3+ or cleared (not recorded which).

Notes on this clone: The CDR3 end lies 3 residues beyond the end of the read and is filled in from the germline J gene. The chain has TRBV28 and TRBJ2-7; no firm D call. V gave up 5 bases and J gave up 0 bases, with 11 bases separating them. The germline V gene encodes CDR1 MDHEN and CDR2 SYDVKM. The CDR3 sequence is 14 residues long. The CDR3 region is CASSPRVASYEQYF. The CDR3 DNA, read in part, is TGTGCCAGCAGTCCCCGGGTAGCCTCCTACGAG. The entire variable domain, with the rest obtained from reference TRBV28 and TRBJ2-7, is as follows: DVKVTQSSRYLVKRTGEKVFLECVQDMDHENMFWYRQDPGLGLRLIYFSYDVKMKEKGDIPEGYSVSREKKERFSLILESASTNQTSMYLCASSPRVASYEQYFGPGTRLTVT.

Partial CDR3 DNA: TGTGCCAGCAGAACTAGCGGGAGTGTCAAAAACATT. Its protein is CASRTSGSVKNI. The CDR3 reads in full as CASRTSGSVKNIQYF. This chain links TRBV12-3 or TRBV12-4 with TRBJ2-4, with TRBD2 matching 11 bases. With the read ending 3 residues before the CDR3 end, the germline J gene is used to fill in that end. The V segment lost 6 bases and the J segment 3 bases; nucleotides outside the gene matches: 4. The CDR3 has 15 amino acids.

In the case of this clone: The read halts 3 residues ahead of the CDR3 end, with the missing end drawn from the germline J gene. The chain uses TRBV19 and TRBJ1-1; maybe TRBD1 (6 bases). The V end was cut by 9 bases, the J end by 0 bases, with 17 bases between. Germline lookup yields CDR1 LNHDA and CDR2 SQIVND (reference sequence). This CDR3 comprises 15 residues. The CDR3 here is CASTDRFKLNTEAFF. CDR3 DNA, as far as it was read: TGTGCCAGCACCGACAGGTTCAAATTGAACACTGAA.

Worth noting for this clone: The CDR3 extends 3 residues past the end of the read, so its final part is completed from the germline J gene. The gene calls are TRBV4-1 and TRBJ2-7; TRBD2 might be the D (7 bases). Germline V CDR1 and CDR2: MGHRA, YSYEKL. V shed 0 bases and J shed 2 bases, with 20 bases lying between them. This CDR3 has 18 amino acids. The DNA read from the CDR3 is TGCGCCAGCAGCCAAGATCGGGTCGGGGGGCCCTACCCCTACGAG. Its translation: CASSQDRVGGPYPYE. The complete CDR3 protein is CASSQDRVGGPYPYEQYF.

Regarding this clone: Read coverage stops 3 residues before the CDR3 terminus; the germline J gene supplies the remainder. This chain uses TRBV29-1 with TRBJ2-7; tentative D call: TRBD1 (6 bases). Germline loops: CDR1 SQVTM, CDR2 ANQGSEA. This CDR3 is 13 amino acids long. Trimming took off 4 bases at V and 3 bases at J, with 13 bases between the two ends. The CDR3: CSVAAGQIYEQYF. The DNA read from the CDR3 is TGCAGCGTTGCAGCCGGACAGATCTACGAG.

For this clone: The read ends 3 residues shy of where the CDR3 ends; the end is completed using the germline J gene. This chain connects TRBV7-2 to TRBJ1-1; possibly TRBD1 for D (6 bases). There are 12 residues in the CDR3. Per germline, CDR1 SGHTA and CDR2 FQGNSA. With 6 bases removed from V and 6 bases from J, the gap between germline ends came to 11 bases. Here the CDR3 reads CASRTGLAEAFF. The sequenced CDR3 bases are TGTGCCAGCAGAACAGGGTTAGCTGAA.

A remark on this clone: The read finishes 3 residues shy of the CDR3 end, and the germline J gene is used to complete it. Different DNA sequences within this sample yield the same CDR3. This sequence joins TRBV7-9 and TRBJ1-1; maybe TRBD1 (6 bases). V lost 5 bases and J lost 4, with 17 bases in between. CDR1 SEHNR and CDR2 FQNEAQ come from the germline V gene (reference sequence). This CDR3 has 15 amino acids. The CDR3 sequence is CASSPRQDWVTEAFF. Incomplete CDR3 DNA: TGTGCCAGCAGCCCCCGACAGGATTGGGTCACTGAA.

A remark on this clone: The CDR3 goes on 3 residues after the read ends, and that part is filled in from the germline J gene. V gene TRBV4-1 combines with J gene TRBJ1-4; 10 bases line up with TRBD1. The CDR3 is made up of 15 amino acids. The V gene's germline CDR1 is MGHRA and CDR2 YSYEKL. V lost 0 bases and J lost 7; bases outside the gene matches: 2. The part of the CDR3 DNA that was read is TGCGCCAGCAGCCAAGACCGGGACAGGGGTGAAAAA. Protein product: CASSQDRDRGEK. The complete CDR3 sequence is CASSQDRDRGEKLFF.

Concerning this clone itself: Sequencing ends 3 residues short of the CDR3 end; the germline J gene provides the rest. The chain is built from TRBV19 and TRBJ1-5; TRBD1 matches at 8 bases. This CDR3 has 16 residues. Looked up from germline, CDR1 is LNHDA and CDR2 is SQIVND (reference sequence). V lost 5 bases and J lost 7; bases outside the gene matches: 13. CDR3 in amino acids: CASSPRQGALVQPQHF. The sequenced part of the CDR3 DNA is TGTGCCAGTAGTCCCCGGCAGGGGGCGTTAGTACAGCCC.

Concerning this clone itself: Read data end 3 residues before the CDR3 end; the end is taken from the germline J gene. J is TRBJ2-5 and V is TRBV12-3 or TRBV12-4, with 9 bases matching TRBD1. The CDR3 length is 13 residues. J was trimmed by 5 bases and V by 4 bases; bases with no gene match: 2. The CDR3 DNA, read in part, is TGTGCCAGCAGTTACAGGGGGCGGGAGACC. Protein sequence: CASSYRGRET. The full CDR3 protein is CASSYRGRETQYF.

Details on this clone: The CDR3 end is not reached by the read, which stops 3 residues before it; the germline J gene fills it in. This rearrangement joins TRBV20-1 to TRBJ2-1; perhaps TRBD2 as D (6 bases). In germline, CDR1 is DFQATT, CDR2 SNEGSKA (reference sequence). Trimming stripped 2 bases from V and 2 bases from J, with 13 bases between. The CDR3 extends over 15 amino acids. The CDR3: CSARTGLAAYNEQFF. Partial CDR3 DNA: TGCAGTGCTAGAACAGGTTTAGCGGCCTACAATGAG.

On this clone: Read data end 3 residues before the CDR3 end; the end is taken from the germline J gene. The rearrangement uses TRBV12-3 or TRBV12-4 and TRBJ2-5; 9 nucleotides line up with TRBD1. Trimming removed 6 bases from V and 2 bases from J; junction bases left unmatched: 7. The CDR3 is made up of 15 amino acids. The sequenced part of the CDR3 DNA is TGTGCCAGCAGGGGTTCGACAGGGGGACAAGAGACC. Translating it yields CASRGSTGGQET. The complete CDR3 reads CASRGSTGGQETQYF.

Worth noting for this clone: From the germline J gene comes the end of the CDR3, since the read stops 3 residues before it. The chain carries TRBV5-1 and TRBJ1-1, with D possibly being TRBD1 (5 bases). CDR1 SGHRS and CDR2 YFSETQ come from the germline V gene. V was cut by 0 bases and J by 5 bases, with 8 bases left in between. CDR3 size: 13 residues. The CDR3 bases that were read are TGCGCCAGCAGCTTGGGCGGGGGAACTGAA. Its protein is CASSLGGGTE. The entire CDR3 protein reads CASSLGGGTEAFF.

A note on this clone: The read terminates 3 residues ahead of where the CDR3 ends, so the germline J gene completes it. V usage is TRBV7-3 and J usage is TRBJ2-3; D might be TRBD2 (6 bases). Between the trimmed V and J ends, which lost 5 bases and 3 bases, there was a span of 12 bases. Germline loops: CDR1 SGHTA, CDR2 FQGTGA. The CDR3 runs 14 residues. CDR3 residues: CASSRNRGTDTQYF. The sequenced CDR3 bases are TGTGCCAGCAGCCGAAACCGGGGGACAGATACG. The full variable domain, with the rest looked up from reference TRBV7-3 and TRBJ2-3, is GAGVSQTPSNKVTEKGKYVELRCDPISGHTALYWYRQSLGQGPEFLIYFQGTGAADDSGLPNDRFFAVRPEGSVSTLKIQRTERGDSAVYLCASSRNRGTDTQYFGPGTRLTVL.

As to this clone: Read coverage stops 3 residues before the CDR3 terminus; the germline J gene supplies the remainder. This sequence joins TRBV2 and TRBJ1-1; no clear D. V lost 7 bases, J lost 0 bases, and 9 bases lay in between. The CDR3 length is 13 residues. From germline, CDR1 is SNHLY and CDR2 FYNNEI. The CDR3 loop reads CASTRYMNTEAFF. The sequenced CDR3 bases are TGTGCCAGCACAAGATACATGAACACTGAA.

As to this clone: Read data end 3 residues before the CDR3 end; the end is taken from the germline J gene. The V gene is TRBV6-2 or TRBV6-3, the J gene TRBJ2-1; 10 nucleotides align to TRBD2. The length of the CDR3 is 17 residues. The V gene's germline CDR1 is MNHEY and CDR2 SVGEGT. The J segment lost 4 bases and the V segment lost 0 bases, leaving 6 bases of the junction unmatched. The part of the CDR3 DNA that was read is TGTGCCAGCAGTTACTCCCCTAGCGGGGGCCTTTACAATGAG. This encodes CASSYSPSGGLYNE. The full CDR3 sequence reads CASSYSPSGGLYNEQFF.

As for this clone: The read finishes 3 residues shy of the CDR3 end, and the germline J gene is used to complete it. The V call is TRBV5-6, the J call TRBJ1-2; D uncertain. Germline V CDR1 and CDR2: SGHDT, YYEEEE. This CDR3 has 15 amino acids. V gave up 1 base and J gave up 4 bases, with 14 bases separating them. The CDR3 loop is CASSLIGGGPYGYTF. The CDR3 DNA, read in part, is TGTGCCAGCAGCTTGATCGGAGGTGGGCCCTATGGC.

The CDR3 bases that were read are TGTGCCAGCAGCGGCCGACTAGCGGGAATGGGCACAGATACG. Its protein product is CASSGRLAGMGTDT. The whole CDR3 protein reads CASSGRLAGMGTDTQYF. This chain links TRBV9 with TRBJ2-3, with 11 bases that match TRBD2. The CDR3 end falls 3 residues outside the read, so it is completed with the germline J gene. V trimming: 3 bases; J trimming: 1 base; junction bases outside the gene matches: 7. Germline CDR1 is SGDLS and CDR2 is YYNGEE. This CDR3 comprises 17 residues.

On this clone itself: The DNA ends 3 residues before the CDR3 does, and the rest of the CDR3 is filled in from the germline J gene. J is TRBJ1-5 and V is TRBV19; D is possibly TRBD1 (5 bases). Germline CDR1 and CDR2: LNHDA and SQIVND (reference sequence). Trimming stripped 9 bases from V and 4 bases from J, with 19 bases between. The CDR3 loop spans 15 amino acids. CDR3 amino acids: CASTSQGFGNQPQHF. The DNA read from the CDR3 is TGTGCCAGCACCTCTCAGGGATTTGGGAATCAGCCC.

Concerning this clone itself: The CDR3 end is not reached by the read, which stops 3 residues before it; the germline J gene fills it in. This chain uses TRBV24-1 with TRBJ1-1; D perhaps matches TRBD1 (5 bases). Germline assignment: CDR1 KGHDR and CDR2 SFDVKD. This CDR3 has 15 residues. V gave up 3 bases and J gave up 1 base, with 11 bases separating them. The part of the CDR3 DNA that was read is TGTGCCACCAGTGATACCCGGGGGGGGAACACTGAA. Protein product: CATSDTRGGNTE. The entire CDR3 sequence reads CATSDTRGGNTEAFF.

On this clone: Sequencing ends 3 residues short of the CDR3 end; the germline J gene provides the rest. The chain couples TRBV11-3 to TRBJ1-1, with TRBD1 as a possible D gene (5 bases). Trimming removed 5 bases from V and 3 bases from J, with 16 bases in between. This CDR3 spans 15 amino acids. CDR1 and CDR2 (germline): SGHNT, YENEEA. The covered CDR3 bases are TGTGCCAGCAGCCTCGGGACGGGGGTGGACACTGAA. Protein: CASSLGTGVDTE. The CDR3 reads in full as CASSLGTGVDTEAFF. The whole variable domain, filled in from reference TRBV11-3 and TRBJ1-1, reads EAGVVQSPRYKIIEKKQPVAFWCNPISGHNTLYWYLQNLGQGPELLIRYENEEAVDDSQLPKDRFSAERLKGVDSTLKIQPAELGDSAVYLCASSLGTGVDTEAFFGQGTRLTVV.